Listed below are T cell receptor beta chains from one sample, sequenced in a study of T cell responses to AZD1222 COVID-19 vaccine. Repertoires were generated with immunoSEQ multiplex PCR, while TCRdb's copy carries only in-frame clones and drops some. This sample has 110,000 or so clones; around 90% occur once, and the top ten carry about 13%. This specimen consisted of peripheral blood, obtained on day 0 of MenACWY control vaccination. These receptors originate from an adult in good health. The CDR3 runs from the conserved cysteine through the conserved F or W. Fields, in order: CDR3 DNA, CDR3 protein, V gene, J gene, D gene, clone size. D genes are given only for firm matches. Expanded clones are given a class, and other clones once, few, many or no size at all.

DNA: TGTGCCAGCAGCCTGGGGGTGATTGGTGTTTCCGAGCAGTACTTC; CDR3: CASSLGVIGVSEQYF; V: TRBV5-6; J: TRBJ2-7; D: .; size: once
DNA: TGTGCCAGCAGCGGCCTTGGGGACCCCACAGATACGCAGTATTTT; CDR3: CASSGLGDPTDTQYF; V: TRBV7-8; J: TRBJ2-3; D: .; size: .
DNA: TGTGCCATCCGATCGGGACAGGGCTCCGGAAACACCATATATTTT; CDR3: CAIRSGQGSGNTIYF; V: TRBV10-3; J: TRBJ1-3; D: TRBD1; size: .
DNA: TGTGCCACCAGCAGAGATCGGGACTCTTACACCATATATTTT; CDR3: CATSRDRDSYTIYF; V: TRBV15; J: TRBJ1-3; D: .; size: .
DNA: TGTGCCAGCAGTGTGGCTACTGAAGCTTTCTTT; CDR3: CASSVATEAFF; V: TRBV2; J: TRBJ1-1; D: .; size: .
DNA: TGTGCCAGCACCTCCGGACTAGCGGGATCACGGGAGCAGTTCTTC; CDR3: CASTSGLAGSREQFF; V: TRBV28; J: TRBJ2-1; D: TRBD2; size: .
DNA: TGTGCCAGCAGTGAAGGACAGCTCAACTATGGCTACACCTTC; CDR3: CASSEGQLNYGYTF; V: TRBV6-1; J: TRBJ1-2; D: .; size: few
DNA: TGCGCCAGCAGCCAGGCCCGGACAGCTAACTATGGCTACACCTTC; CDR3: CASSQARTANYGYTF; V: TRBV4-3; J: TRBJ1-2; D: .; size: .
DNA: TGTGCCTTTCCTAAAGCGCCCAATGAGCAGTTCTTC; CDR3: CAFPKAPNEQFF; V: TRBV30; J: TRBJ2-1; D: .; size: .
DNA: TGTGCCAGCAGCGTAGCTTTGGGAAGTGGCTACACCTTC; CDR3: CASSVALGSGYTF; V: TRBV9; J: TRBJ1-2; D: .; size: .
DNA: TGTGCCAGCAGGAGGACCGCTGATGGTTATGGCTACACCTTC; CDR3: CASRRTADGYGYTF; V: TRBV11-2; J: TRBJ1-2; D: .; size: .
DNA: TGCAGCGTTGATGTGGCATACGAGCAGTACTTC; CDR3: CSVDVAYEQYF; V: TRBV29-1; J: TRBJ2-7; D: .; size: .
DNA: TGTGCCAGCAGCTTCCCCCCCTCCGGGACGAACACTGAAGCTTTCTTT; CDR3: CASSFPPSGTNTEAFF; V: TRBV7-9; J: TRBJ1-1; D: .; size: .
DNA: TGTGCCATCAGTGAGTCAGCTGACACCGGGGAGCTGTTTTTT; CDR3: CAISESADTGELFF; V: TRBV10-3; J: TRBJ2-2; D: .; size: .
DNA: TGCAGCGTCTCAGGGACTAGCGGGAGGGCCGGGGAGCAGTACTTC; CDR3: CSVSGTSGRAGEQYF; V: TRBV29-1; J: TRBJ2-7; D: TRBD2; size: few
DNA: TGTGCCAGCAGACGTACTGGCGTCCGGGGCTACACCTTC; CDR3: CASRRTGVRGYTF; V: TRBV28; J: TRBJ1-2; D: .; size: .
DNA: TGCAGTGCTAGTTTGGCGATTTCCTATGGCTACACCTTC; CDR3: CSASLAISYGYTF; V: TRBV20-1; J: TRBJ1-2; D: .; size: .
DNA: TGTGCCAGCAGCTTAGGGGACAGTGTTTCACCCCTCCACTTT; CDR3: CASSLGDSVSPLHF; V: TRBV7-2; J: TRBJ1-6; D: TRBD1; size: .
DNA: TGTGCCAGCAGCACCCGGACAGGGCTCACCGGGGAGCTGTTTTTT; CDR3: CASSTRTGLTGELFF; V: TRBV9; J: TRBJ2-2; D: TRBD1; size: .
DNA: TGTGCCAGCAGCCCCGAGGTAGGGGGCAGGTATGGCTACACCTTC; CDR3: CASSPEVGGRYGYTF; V: TRBV7-3; J: TRBJ1-2; D: TRBD1; size: .
DNA: TGTGCCACCTTTTTATGGGGTGACTATGGCTACACCTTC; CDR3: CATFLWGDYGYTF; V: TRBV28; J: TRBJ1-2; D: .; size: .
DNA: TGTGCCAGCAGTCCGGACAGCAACTATGGCTACACCTTC; CDR3: CASSPDSNYGYTF; V: TRBV6-4; J: TRBJ1-2; D: .; size: .
DNA: TGTGCCAGCAGTCCCCCGGCCATCCTATACTATAATTCACCCCTCCACTTT; CDR3: CASSPPAILYYNSPLHF; V: TRBV28; J: TRBJ1-6; D: .; size: .
DNA: TGTGCCAGCATTTTATCCGGGACAGCTGACCAGTACTTC; CDR3: CASILSGTADQYF; V: TRBV6-5; J: TRBJ2-5; D: TRBD1; size: .
DNA: TGTGCCAGCAGCCCGCAGGTAGCCGGGGCGGGTAACACCGGGGAGCTGTTTTTT; CDR3: CASSPQVAGAGNTGELFF; V: TRBV11-3; J: TRBJ2-2; D: .; size: few
DNA: TGTGCCAGCTCACTAGTGGATGAGCAGTTCTTC; CDR3: CASSLVDEQFF; V: TRBV18; J: TRBJ2-1; D: .; size: .
DNA: TGTGCCAGCAGTCCCCTGGACGGGTCCTACGAGCAGTACTTC; CDR3: CASSPLDGSYEQYF; V: TRBV27; J: TRBJ2-7; D: .; size: .